This TCR beta chain emerged from a study of T cell responses to AZD1222 COVID-19 vaccine. Study as a whole: Doses given second, at about 4 or about 12 weeks, were pooled.

Trimming cost V 4 bases and J 3 bases, with 7 bases left between them. The CDR3 length is 13 residues. Germline V lookup: CDR1 SGHTA, CDR2 FQGTGA. Repertoires were generated with immunoSEQ multiplex PCR, while TCRdb's copy carries only in-frame clones and drops some. Among 140,000 to 150,000 clones listed, around nine tenths were seen once. The rearrangement uses TRBV7-3 and TRBJ2-1; no clear D gene. The sample here was peripheral blood, taken on day 0 of AZD1222 vaccination. This TCR was recovered from an adult in good health. The CDR3 is CASSSNLYNEQFF. In nucleotides, the CDR3 is TGTGCCAGCAGCTCTAATCTCTACAATGAGCAGTTCTTC.